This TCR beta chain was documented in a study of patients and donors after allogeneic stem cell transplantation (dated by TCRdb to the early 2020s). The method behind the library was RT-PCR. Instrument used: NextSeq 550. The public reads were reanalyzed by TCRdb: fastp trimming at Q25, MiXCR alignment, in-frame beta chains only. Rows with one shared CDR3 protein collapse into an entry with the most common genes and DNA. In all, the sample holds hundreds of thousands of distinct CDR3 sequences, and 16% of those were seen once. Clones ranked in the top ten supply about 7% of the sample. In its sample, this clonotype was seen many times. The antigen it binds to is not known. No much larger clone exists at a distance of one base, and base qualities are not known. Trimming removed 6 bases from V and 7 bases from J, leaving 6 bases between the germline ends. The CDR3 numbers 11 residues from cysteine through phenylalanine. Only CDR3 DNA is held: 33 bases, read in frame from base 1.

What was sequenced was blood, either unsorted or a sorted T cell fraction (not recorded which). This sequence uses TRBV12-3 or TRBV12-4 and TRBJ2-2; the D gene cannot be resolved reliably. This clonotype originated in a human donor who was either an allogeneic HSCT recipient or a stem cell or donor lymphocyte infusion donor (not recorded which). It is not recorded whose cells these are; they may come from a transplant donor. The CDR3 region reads CASSPHGELFF. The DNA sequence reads TGTGCCAGCAGCCCCCACGGGGAGCTGTTTTTT.